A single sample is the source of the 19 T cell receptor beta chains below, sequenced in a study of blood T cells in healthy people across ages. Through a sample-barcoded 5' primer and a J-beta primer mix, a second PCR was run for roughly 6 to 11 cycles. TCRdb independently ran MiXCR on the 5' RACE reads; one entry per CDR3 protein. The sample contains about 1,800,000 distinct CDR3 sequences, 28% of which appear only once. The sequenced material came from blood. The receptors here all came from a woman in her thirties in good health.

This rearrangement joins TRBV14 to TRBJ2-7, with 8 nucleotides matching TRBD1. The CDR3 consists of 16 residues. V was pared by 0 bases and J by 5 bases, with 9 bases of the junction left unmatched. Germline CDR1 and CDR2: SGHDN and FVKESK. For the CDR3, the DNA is TGTGCCAGCAGCCAAGATATCAACGACAGGGGTGACGAGCAGTACTTC. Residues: CASSQDINDRGDEQYF. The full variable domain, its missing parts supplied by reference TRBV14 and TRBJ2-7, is EAGVTQFPSHSVIEKGQTVTLRCDPISGHDNLYWYRRVMGKEIKFLLHFVKESKQDESGMPNNRFLAERTGGTYSTLKVQPAELEDSGVYFCASSQDINDRGDEQYFGPGTRLTVT.

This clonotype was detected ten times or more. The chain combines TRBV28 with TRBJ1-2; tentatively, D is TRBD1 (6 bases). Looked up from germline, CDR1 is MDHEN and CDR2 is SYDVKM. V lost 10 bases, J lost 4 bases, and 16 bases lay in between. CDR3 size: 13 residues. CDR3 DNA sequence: TGTGCCACCGGACAGCTAAACCCCTATGGCTACACCTTC. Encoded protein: CATGQLNPYGYTF.

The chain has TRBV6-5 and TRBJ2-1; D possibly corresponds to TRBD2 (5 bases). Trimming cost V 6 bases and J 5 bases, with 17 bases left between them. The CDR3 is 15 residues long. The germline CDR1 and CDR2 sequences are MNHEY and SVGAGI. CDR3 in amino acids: CASRDGGKRNNEQFF. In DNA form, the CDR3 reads TGTGCCAGCAGGGACGGAGGAAAACGGAACAATGAGCAGTTCTTC.

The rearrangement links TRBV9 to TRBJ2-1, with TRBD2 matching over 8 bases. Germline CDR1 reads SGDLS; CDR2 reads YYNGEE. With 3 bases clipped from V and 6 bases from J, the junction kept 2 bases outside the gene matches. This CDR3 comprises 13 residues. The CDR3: CASSEGLVNEQFF. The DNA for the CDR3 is TGTGCCAGCAGCGAGGGACTAGTCAATGAGCAGTTCTTC.

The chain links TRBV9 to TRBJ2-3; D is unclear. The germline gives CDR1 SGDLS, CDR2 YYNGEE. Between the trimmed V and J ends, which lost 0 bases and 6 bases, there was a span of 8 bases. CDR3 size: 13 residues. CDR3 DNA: TGTGCCAGCAGCGTAGTCGCCCAGGATACGCAGTATTTT. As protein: CASSVVAQDTQYF.

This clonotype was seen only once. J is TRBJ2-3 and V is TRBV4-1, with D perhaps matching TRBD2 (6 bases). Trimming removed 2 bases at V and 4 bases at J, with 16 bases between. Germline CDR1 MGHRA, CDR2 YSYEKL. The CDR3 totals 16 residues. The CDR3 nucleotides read TGCGCCAGCAGCCAACCTCGCCGGGGGTGGCCAGATACGCAGTATTTT. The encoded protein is CASSQPRRGWPDTQYF.

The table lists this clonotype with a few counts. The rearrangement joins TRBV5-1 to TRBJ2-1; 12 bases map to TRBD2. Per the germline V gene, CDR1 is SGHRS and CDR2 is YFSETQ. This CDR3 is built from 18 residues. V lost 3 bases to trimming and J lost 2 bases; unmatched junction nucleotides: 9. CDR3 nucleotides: TGCGCCAGCAGCTCCGGACTAGCGGGGTACACTGCCTACAATGAGCAGTTCTTC. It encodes CASSSGLAGYTAYNEQFF. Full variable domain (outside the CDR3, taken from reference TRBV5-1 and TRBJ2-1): KAGVTQTPRYLIKTRGQQVTLSCSPISGHRSVSWYQQTPGQGLQFLFEYFSETQRNKGNFPGRFSGRQFSNSRSEMNVSTLELGDSALYLCASSSGLAGYTAYNEQFFGPGTRLTVL.

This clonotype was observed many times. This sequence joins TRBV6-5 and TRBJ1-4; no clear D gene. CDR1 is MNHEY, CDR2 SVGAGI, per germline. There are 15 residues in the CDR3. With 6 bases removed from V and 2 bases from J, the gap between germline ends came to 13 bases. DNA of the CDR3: TGTGCCAGCAGCCACTCCGGGCCCACTAATGAAAAACTGTTTTTT. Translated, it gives CASSHSGPTNEKLFF.

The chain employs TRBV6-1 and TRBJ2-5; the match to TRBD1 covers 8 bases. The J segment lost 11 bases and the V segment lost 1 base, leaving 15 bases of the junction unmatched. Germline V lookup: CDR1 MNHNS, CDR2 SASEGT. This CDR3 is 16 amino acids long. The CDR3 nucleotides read TGTGCCAGCAGTGAAGTTCGGGCAGGGGGCCCGGGGGAGCAGTACTTC. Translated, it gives CASSEVRAGGPGEQYF.

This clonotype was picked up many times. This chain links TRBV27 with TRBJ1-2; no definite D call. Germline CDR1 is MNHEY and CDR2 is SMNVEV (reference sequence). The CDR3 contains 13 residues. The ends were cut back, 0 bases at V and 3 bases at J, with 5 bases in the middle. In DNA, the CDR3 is TGTGCCAGCAGTTTATCGGTCGACTATGGCTACACCTTC. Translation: CASSLSVDYGYTF.

The DNA for the CDR3 is TGCAGCGTCAGACAGGGGAATAATTCACCCCTCCACTTT. Amino acids: CSVRQGNNSPLHF. This rearrangement joins TRBV29-1 to TRBJ1-6; 8 bases match TRBD1. This CDR3 is built from 13 residues. Germline CDR1 reads SQVTM; CDR2 reads ANQGSEA. Trimming at V came to 6 bases and at J to 5 bases, leaving 3 bases not matched to a gene.

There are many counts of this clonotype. This CDR3 is CASSSAGTSTDTQYF. DNA of the CDR3: TGTGCCAGCAGTTCCGCCGGGACAAGCACAGATACGCAGTATTTT. The rearrangement uses TRBV12-3 or TRBV12-4 and TRBJ2-3; a possible D gene is TRBD1 (6 bases). The CDR3 extends over 15 amino acids. V lost 4 bases and J 0 bases, leaving 11 bases between the germline ends.

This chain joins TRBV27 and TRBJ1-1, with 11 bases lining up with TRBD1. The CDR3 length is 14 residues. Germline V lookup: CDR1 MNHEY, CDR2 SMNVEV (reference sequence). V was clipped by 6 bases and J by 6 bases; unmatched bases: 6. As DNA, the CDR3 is TGTGCCAGCAGACGGACAGGGGGCTTCCCTGAAGCTTTCTTT. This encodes CASRRTGGFPEAFF.

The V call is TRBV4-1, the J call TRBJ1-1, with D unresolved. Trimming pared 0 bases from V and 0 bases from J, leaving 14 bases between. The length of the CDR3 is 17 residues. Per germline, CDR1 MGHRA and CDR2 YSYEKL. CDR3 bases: TGCGCCAGCAGCCAAGATCCCGGACGGAAATTGAACACTGAAGCTTTCTTT. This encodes CASSQDPGRKLNTEAFF.

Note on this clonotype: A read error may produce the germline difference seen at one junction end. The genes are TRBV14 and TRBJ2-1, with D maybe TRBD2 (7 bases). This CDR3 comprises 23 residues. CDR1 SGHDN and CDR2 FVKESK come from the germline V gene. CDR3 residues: CASSQERRTWAGASFGSNNEQFF. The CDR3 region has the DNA TGTGCCAGCAGCCAAGAACGAAGGACATGGGCGGGGGCCAGTTTCGGCTCCAACAATGAGCAGTTCTTC.

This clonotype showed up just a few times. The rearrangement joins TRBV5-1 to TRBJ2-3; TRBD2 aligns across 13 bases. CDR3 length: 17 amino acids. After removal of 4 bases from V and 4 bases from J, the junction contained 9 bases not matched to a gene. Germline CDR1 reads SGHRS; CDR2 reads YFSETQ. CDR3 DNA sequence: TGCGCCAGCAGCCCCCGCAGGACTAGCGGGGGTGCAGATACGCAGTATTTT. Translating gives CASSPRRTSGGADTQYF.

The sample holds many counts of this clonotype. In nucleotides, the CDR3 is TGTGCCAGCAGTGGAGGTCTTGTCGGGCACGAGCAGTACTTC. Its protein is CASSGGLVGHEQYF. V usage is TRBV6-1 and J usage is TRBJ2-7; D ambiguous. Germline V CDR1 and CDR2: MNHNS, SASEGT. The ends were cut back, 4 bases at V and 5 bases at J, with 15 bases in the middle. This CDR3 contains 14 residues.

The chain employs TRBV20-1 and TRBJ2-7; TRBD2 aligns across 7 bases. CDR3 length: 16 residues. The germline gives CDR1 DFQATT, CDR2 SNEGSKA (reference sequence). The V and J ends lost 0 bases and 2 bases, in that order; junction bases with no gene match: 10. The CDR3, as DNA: TGCAGTGCTAGAGATTTCACGCGGGGGACCCCCTACGAGCAGTACTTC. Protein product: CSARDFTRGTPYEQYF.

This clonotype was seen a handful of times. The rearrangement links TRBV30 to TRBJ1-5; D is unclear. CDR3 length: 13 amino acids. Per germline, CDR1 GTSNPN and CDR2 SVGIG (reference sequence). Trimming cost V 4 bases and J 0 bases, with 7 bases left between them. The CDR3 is CAWNLGSNQPQHF. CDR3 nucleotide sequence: TGTGCCTGGAATTTAGGTAGCAATCAGCCCCAGCATTTT.